The next 18 T cell receptor beta chains were all read from a single sample in a study of T cells after yellow fever vaccination. Using its own MiXCR run on the 5' RACE reads, TCRdb lists one record per CDR3 protein. The table shows more than 350,000 distinct CDR3 sequences, with roughly 11% occurring only once. Source: PBMCs, taken on the day of the first yellow fever vaccination. The receptor source for this set is a man between 18 and 29 years old who received the YFV17D yellow fever vaccine.

The V gene is TRBV7-9, the J gene TRBJ1-3; 8 positions agree with TRBD1. In germline, CDR1 is SEHNR, CDR2 FQNEAQ (reference sequence). The CDR3 is made up of 14 amino acids. Germline trimming cut 4 bases from V and 6 bases from J; bases unmatched to any gene: 5. The CDR3 region has the DNA TGTGCCAGCAGCTCGAGACAGGGGACAAACACCATATATTTT. The encoded protein is CASSSRQGTNTIYF.

The genes are TRBV30 and TRBJ2-7; D might be TRBD1 or TRBD2, each matching 5 bases. The germline CDR1 and CDR2 sequences are GTSNPN and SVGIG (reference sequence). CDR3 length: 12 amino acids. CDR3: CTLGMGDGEQYF. The CDR3 DNA follows: TGTACCTTGGGTATGGGGGATGGGGAGCAGTACTTC.

This chain connects TRBV2 to TRBJ2-7, with 7 bases fitting TRBD1. Trimming took 6 bases from V and 3 from J; bases not matched to a gene: 8. Germline CDR1 SNHLY, CDR2 FYNNEI. The CDR3 runs 14 residues. This chain's CDR3 is CASSPTGLNYEQYF. In DNA form, the CDR3 reads TGTGCCAGCAGCCCGACAGGGCTGAACTACGAGCAGTACTTC.

This clonotype has just a few counts. The rearrangement links TRBV5-1 to TRBJ2-7, with D perhaps being TRBD1 or TRBD2 (6 bases each). V was shortened by 5 bases and J by 3 bases, with 15 bases between the two germline ends. The germline V gene encodes CDR1 SGHRS and CDR2 YFSETQ. The CDR3 is 14 amino acids. The chain's CDR3 is CASSLRGGIYEQYF. The CDR3, as DNA: TGCGCCAGCAGTTTAAGAGGGGGGATCTACGAGCAGTACTTC.

The CDR3 loop reads CAWSRGGDTQYF. The CDR3, as DNA: TGTGCCTGGAGTCGAGGTGGAGATACGCAGTATTTT. The chain combines TRBV30 with TRBJ2-3, with unresolved D. Trimming shortened V by 2 bases and J by 5 bases, and 8 bases separated the two germline ends. Germline CDR1 reads GTSNPN; CDR2 reads SVGIG (reference sequence). The CDR3 consists of 12 residues.

The gene calls are TRBV5-1 and TRBJ1-1; D is uncertain. CDR1 and CDR2 from the germline V gene are SGHRS and YFSETQ. The CDR3 sequence is 13 residues long. V was pared by 0 bases and J by 7 bases, with 10 bases between. CDR3 protein: CASSLAGGNEAFF. DNA for the CDR3: TGCGCCAGCAGCTTGGCCGGAGGGAATGAAGCTTTCTTT. The full variable domain, in which reference TRBV5-1 and TRBJ1-1 provide the parts outside the CDR3, is KAGVTQTPRYLIKTRGQQVTLSCSPISGHRSVSWYQQTPGQGLQFLFEYFSETQRNKGNFPGRFSGRQFSNSRSEMNVSTLELGDSALYLCASSLAGGNEAFFGQGTRLTVV.

The rearrangement links TRBV5-1 to TRBJ2-7; D gene unclear. V lost 5 bases, J lost 3 bases, and 9 bases lay in between. Germline CDR1 and CDR2: SGHRS and YFSETQ. The CDR3 has 12 residues. DNA of the CDR3: TGCGCCAGCAGGTTCCATTTCTACGAGCAGTACTTC. Translated, it gives CASRFHFYEQYF.

The genes are TRBV11-1 and TRBJ2-1, with unresolved D. The CDR3 loop spans 14 amino acids. Germline CDR1 SGHAT, CDR2 FQDESV (reference sequence). V lost 0 bases and J lost 4, with 7 bases in between. The CDR3 is CASSLAGPYNEQFF. In nucleotides, the CDR3 is TGTGCCAGCAGCTTAGCCGGGCCATACAATGAGCAGTTCTTC.

The chain carries TRBV5-6 and TRBJ1-4, with 7 bases fitting TRBD1. After removal of 5 bases from V and 0 bases from J, the junction contained 4 bases not matched to a gene. CDR3 length: 15 residues. The V gene's germline CDR1 is SGHDT and CDR2 YYEEEE. The CDR3 DNA is TGTGCCAGCAGAACGGGACAGTCAACTAATGAAAAACTGTTTTTT. The encoded protein is CASRTGQSTNEKLFF.

The V call is TRBV7-9, the J call TRBJ2-1; 9 nucleotides line up with TRBD1. CDR3 size: 15 residues. Germline loops: CDR1 SEHNR, CDR2 FQNEAQ (reference sequence). V was clipped by 2 bases and J by 8 bases; unmatched bases: 7. The CDR3 is CASSLKGQGNDEQFF. The CDR3 coding sequence is TGTGCCAGCAGCTTAAAGGGACAGGGTAATGATGAGCAGTTCTTC.

This chain connects TRBV20-1 to TRBJ1-2; a possible D gene is TRBD1 (6 bases). The germline V and J ends were trimmed by 3 bases and 3 bases, with 11 bases remaining between them. CDR1 and CDR2 (germline): DFQATT, SNEGSKA (reference sequence). The CDR3 totals 13 residues. CDR3 nucleotide sequence: TGCAGTGCTAGCCAGGGGTCAGACTATGGCTACACCTTC. It is translated as CSASQGSDYGYTF.

This chain links TRBV12-3 or TRBV12-4 with TRBJ1-5, with 7 bases matching TRBD1. Trimming at V came to 3 bases and at J to 4 bases, leaving 6 bases not matched to a gene. This CDR3 has 15 amino acids. The CDR3 sequence: CASSFTKGANQPQHF. The CDR3 region has the DNA TGTGCCAGCAGTTTCACCAAGGGGGCAAATCAGCCCCAGCATTTT.

This clonotype was seen only a few times. V usage is TRBV4-2 and J usage is TRBJ1-6, with D uncertain. Per the germline V gene, CDR1 is LGHNA and CDR2 is YNFKEQ. Trimming stripped 0 bases from V and 14 bases from J, with 11 bases between. This CDR3 spans 13 amino acids. The CDR3 here is CASSQEISRALHF. The CDR3 DNA reads TGTGCCAGCAGCCAAGAGATTTCTAGGGCCCTCCACTTT.

In this sample, this clonotype turned up many times. The genes are TRBV3-1 and TRBJ2-3; D gene ambiguous. The germline gives CDR1 LGHDT, CDR2 YNNKEL (reference sequence). Trimming took off 4 bases at V and 1 base at J, with 6 bases between the two ends. The CDR3 sequence is 13 residues long. CDR3 bases: TGTGCCAGCAGCCCCGCTGGCACAGATACGCAGTATTTT. Amino acids: CASSPAGTDTQYF.

Of note for this clonotype: This may be a read error, as it is one base from a much larger clone. This rearrangement joins TRBV3-1 to TRBJ2-2, with no clear D. The length of the CDR3 is 16 residues. Looked up from germline, CDR1 is LGHDT and CDR2 is YNNKEL (reference sequence). CDR3 loop: CACSLGEVTNTGELFF. The DNA of the CDR3 is TGTGCCTGCAGCCTCGGTGAGGTCACAAACACCGGGGAGCTGTTTTTT.

There are a few counts of this clonotype. The chain joins TRBV5-1 to TRBJ2-3; TRBD2 aligns across 10 bases. The CDR3 has 16 residues. Trimming cost V 1 base and J 4 bases; bases outside gene matches: 6. The germline V gene encodes CDR1 SGHRS and CDR2 YFSETQ. CDR3 loop: CASSLFASGGSDTQYF. Written as DNA, the CDR3 is TGCGCCAGCAGCTTGTTTGCTAGCGGGGGATCAGATACGCAGTATTTT.

This sequence joins TRBV15 and TRBJ1-5, with TRBD1 identical over 7 bases. CDR1 is LNHNV, CDR2 YYDKDF, per germline (reference sequence). The CDR3 totals 15 residues. V was clipped by 3 bases and J by 0 bases; unmatched bases: 2. CDR3 DNA: TGTGCCACCAGCAGCGACAGGGCTAGCAATCAGCCCCAGCATTTT. It codes for CATSSDRASNQPQHF.

Only a few counts were recorded for this clonotype. The chain links TRBV20-1 to TRBJ1-1, with D unclear. This CDR3 is built from 13 residues. CDR1 is DFQATT, CDR2 SNEGSKA, per germline (reference sequence). V shed 3 bases and J shed 7 bases, with 15 bases lying between them. The CDR3 DNA sequence: TGCAGTGCTAGGAAGCAGGAGGTCGGTGAAGCTTTCTTT. It translates to CSARKQEVGEAFF.